This TCR beta chain was obtained from a study of OX40 agonist ivuxolimab in advanced cancers. Study-wide background: Patients were 82.7% male with ages roughly 20 to 80, mean 60. Under the entry rules, prior anti-PD-1, anti-PD-L1 or anti-CTLA-4 therapy was allowed, and 40% had some.

Germline CDR1 and CDR2: SNHLY and FYNNEI. V shed 6 bases, J shed 5 bases, and the junction held 10 bases outside the gene matches. The CDR3 extends over 15 amino acids. The data were produced by immunoSEQ multiplex PCR, yet TCRdb's version contains in-frame clones alone and is incomplete. The data hold more than 70,000 clones, with 85% to 90% observed a single time. The chain uses TRBV2 and TRBJ1-1; 9 bases line up with TRBD1. The receptor was isolated from an adult with an advanced solid tumor such as melanoma, head and neck, liver or kidney cancer. This material consisted of CD4+ or CD8+ T cells sorted from blood, taken in a trial of the OX40 agonist ivuxolimab. CDR3 coding DNA: TGTGCCAGCAGAGCTCCGGGACAGGGCAGGACTGAAGCTTTCTTT. This encodes CASRAPGQGRTEAFF.